The TCR beta chain under discussion was sequenced for a study of cytomegalovirus exposure and HLA in healthy donors. Note on this clone: Its antigen is not known.

Findings of the study overall: V- and J-gene trimming of TCR beta was linked (in a later analysis) to a missense DCLRE1C variant. The later analysis indicated that the majority of CMV-associated TCR beta chains appeared HLA-restricted. Both high specificity and high sensitivity reportedly marked the classifier's diagnosis of cytomegalovirus status.

The CDR3 extends over 14 amino acids. Unmatched junction bases numbered 7, after V lost 7 bases and J lost 5 bases. Germline CDR1 reads SNHLY; CDR2 reads FYNNEI. Researchers ran the PCR with 60 Vbeta and 13 Jbeta primers. The assay was immunoSEQ multiplex PCR, and TCRdb's table has in-frame clones only and misses some. The table lists 60,000 to 75,000 clones, more than 80% of them singletons, with 9.5% to 13% in the top ten. The receptor's source is a young woman in good health and CMV-seropositive. The sequenced sample consisted of PBMCs. The V gene is TRBV2, the J gene TRBJ1-2; 10 positions match TRBD1. The CDR3 loop reads CASTSGTGAYGYTF. In DNA form, the CDR3 reads TGTGCCAGCACTTCCGGGACAGGGGCTTATGGCTACACCTTC.